The 26 T cell receptor beta chains below were found in one sample sequenced in a study of cytotoxic CD8 clonotypes in ibrutinib-treated CLL. Generated by immunoSEQ multiplex PCR, the TCRdb table keeps only in-frame clones and is missing some. Among roughly 200,000 clones, over 55% were seen once, and the ten largest hold roughly 12%. The sample here was PBMCs, taken after 24 months of ibrutinib treatment. The receptors originated from a human donor with chronic lymphocytic leukemia.

V and J are TRBV5-1 and TRBJ1-2; TRBD1 might be the D (5 bases). Germline CDR1 SGHRS, CDR2 YFSETQ. The CDR3 totals 14 residues. Trimming left V 0 bases short and J 4 bases short, with 10 bases between. The CDR3 DNA follows: TGCGCCAGCAGCTTGGCCACAGGTACCTATGGCTACACCTTC. It is translated as CASSLATGTYGYTF.

V usage is TRBV7-9 and J usage is TRBJ2-7; 7 nucleotides line up with TRBD2. V lost 5 bases, J lost 3 bases, and 10 bases stayed unmatched. The CDR3 loop spans 15 amino acids. CDR1 is SEHNR, CDR2 FQNEAQ, per germline (reference sequence). CDR3 residues: CASSRPGLNVYEQYF. In DNA form, the CDR3 reads TGTGCCAGCAGCCGACCGGGACTAAATGTCTACGAGCAGTACTTC.

CDR3 coding DNA: TGTGCCAGCAGCTTAATCGGGACTAGCGGGAGTTACGAGCAGTACTTC. It translates to CASSLIGTSGSYEQYF. The chain recombines TRBV11-2 with TRBJ2-7, with 14 bases matching TRBD2. Trimming at V came to 2 bases and at J to 4 bases, leaving 4 bases not matched to a gene. CDR1 and CDR2 (germline): SGHAT, FQNNGV. There are 16 residues in the CDR3.

The chain recombines TRBV5-1 with TRBJ1-5; tentatively, D is TRBD1 (5 bases). V was cut by 1 base and J by 0 bases, with 8 bases left in between. The CDR3 spans 15 residues. Germline V lookup: CDR1 SGHRS, CDR2 YFSETQ. The CDR3 sequence is CASSLSTGSNQPQHF. CDR3 coding DNA: TGCGCCAGCAGCTTGAGCACAGGTAGCAATCAGCCCCAGCATTTT.

This sequence joins TRBV27 and TRBJ2-3; tentatively, D is TRBD1 or TRBD2 (5 bases each). The CDR3 consists of 15 residues. Trimming removed 2 bases from V and 0 bases from J, with 9 bases in between. Looked up from germline, CDR1 is MNHEY and CDR2 is SMNVEV (reference sequence). CDR3 DNA: TGTGCCAGCAGTTTAGGTGGGGGTAGCACAGATACGCAGTATTTT. Translation: CASSLGGGSTDTQYF.

This sequence joins TRBV7-8 and TRBJ1-2; 10 bases agree with TRBD1. This CDR3 is 13 amino acids long. V gave up 5 bases and J gave up 7 bases; unmatched junction bases: 4. Germline V gene lookup returns CDR1 SGHVS and CDR2 FQNEAQ. The chain's CDR3 is CASSLRTGGGYTF. The CDR3 DNA sequence: TGTGCCAGCAGCCTACGGACAGGGGGTGGCTACACCTTC.

The chain employs TRBV5-1 and TRBJ2-5; no reliable D call. The CDR3 runs to 14 residues. Germline V gives CDR1 SGHRS, CDR2 YFSETQ. Deletions cut 0 bases from V and 2 bases from J, with 8 bases between. CDR3 in DNA: TGCGCCAGCAGCTTGGGGGCAGAACAAGAGACCCAGTACTTC. This translates into CASSLGAEQETQYF.

V and J are TRBV6-5 and TRBJ2-1; TRBD2 matches 9 bases. CDR3 length: 16 amino acids. From germline, CDR1 is MNHEY and CDR2 SVGAGI. The V gene end was trimmed by 4 bases and the J gene end by 7 bases; junction bases not matched to a gene: 11. The CDR3 bases are TGTGCCAGCAGTTCCCTGGGGTCTAGCGGGATGAATGAGCAGTTCTTC. Amino acids: CASSSLGSSGMNEQFF.

As regards this clone: The junction differs from germline at one of its ends, possibly a read error. The genes are TRBV5-4 and TRBJ2-1; TRBD2 matches 7 bases. This CDR3 spans 16 amino acids. Germline V gene lookup returns CDR1 SGHNT and CDR2 YYREEE (reference sequence). The CDR3 nucleotides read TGCGCCAGCAGCCAAGATGGTCTAGCGGAGTACAATGAGCAGTTCTTC. Its translation is CASSQDGLAEYNEQFF.

V gene TRBV4-3 combines with J gene TRBJ1-2; D possibly corresponds to TRBD1 (5 bases). The germline gives CDR1 LGHNA, CDR2 YSLEER. The V gene lost 0 bases and the J gene lost 1 base, with 12 bases spanning the gap. The CDR3 runs 16 residues. CDR3 in amino acids: CASSQDQFRVNYGYTF. CDR3 DNA sequence: TGCGCCAGCAGCCAAGATCAATTCAGGGTTAACTATGGCTACACCTTC.

The chain has TRBV5-1 and TRBJ2-1; D possibly corresponds to TRBD1 (6 bases). Between the trimmed V and J ends, which lost 3 bases and 9 bases, there was a span of 13 bases. Germline CDR1 and CDR2: SGHRS and YFSETQ. The CDR3 is 13 residues long. Here the CDR3 reads CASSSDSSTEQFF. CDR3 nucleotide sequence: TGCGCCAGCAGCTCGGACAGCTCGACTGAGCAGTTCTTC.

The chain employs TRBV5-4 and TRBJ2-7; a possible D gene is TRBD2 (6 bases). This CDR3 spans 16 amino acids. V lost 4 bases and J 3 bases, leaving 20 bases between the germline ends. Germline V gene lookup returns CDR1 SGHNT and CDR2 YYREEE (reference sequence). CDR3 DNA: TGTGCCAGCAGCATGGGAGGCACAGGCCTTTACTACGAGCAGTACTTC. Protein product: CASSMGGTGLYYEQYF.

This clone was observed a few times. The chain joins TRBV2 to TRBJ1-2; a possible D gene is TRBD1 (5 bases). V was pared by 0 bases and J by 2 bases, with 10 bases between. Germline values: CDR1 SNHLY, CDR2 FYNNEI. CDR3 size: 15 residues. CDR3 residues: CASSEARAGNYGYTF. In DNA form, the CDR3 reads TGTGCCAGCAGTGAAGCCCGGGCAGGGAACTATGGCTACACCTTC.

This chain connects TRBV28 to TRBJ1-5; D unresolved. The CDR3 spans 13 residues. Looked up from germline, CDR1 is MDHEN and CDR2 is SYDVKM. Trimming pared 1 base from V and 3 bases from J, leaving 4 bases between. The CDR3, as DNA: TGTGCCAGCAGTTTATCAAACAATCAGCCCCAGCATTTT. It is translated as CASSLSNNQPQHF.

This sequence joins TRBV9 and TRBJ2-3, with D possibly being TRBD2 (6 bases). Trimming shortened V by 0 bases and J by 4 bases, and 12 bases separated the two germline ends. The CDR3 spans 15 residues. The germline CDR1 and CDR2 sequences are SGDLS and YYNGEE. This CDR3 reads CASSVDGRLPDTQYF. The CDR3, as DNA: TGTGCCAGCAGCGTAGACGGGAGACTCCCAGATACGCAGTATTTT.

The chain recombines TRBV6-5 with TRBJ1-3; the D gene is possibly TRBD1 (5 bases). Trimming took 6 bases from V and 3 from J, leaving 15 bases between them. This CDR3 is 15 amino acids long. In germline, CDR1 is MNHEY, CDR2 SVGAGI. For the CDR3, the DNA is TGTGCCAGCAGCACCCGCGGGGCAGATGGAAACACCATATATTTT. Its protein product is CASSTRGADGNTIYF.

This clone was recorded a few times. The CDR3 region is CASSQPGQGRSLFF. CDR3 nucleotide sequence: TGTGCCAGCAGTCAACCGGGACAGGGACGCTCGCTGTTTTTT. J is TRBJ1-4 and V is TRBV6-5; 9 bases line up with TRBD1. CDR3 length: 14 residues. Trimming took 5 bases from V and 14 from J; bases not matched to a gene: 12. CDR1 and CDR2 from the germline V gene are MNHEY and SVGAGI.

The table lists this clone with a few counts. The chain has TRBV27 and TRBJ1-1; maybe TRBD1 (6 bases). The CDR3 is 14 amino acids. CDR1 and CDR2 (germline): MNHEY, SMNVEV (reference sequence). Trimming shortened V by 6 bases and J by 5 bases, and 16 bases separated the two germline ends. CDR3 sequence: CASREQGGRTEAFF. Written as DNA, the CDR3 is TGTGCCAGCAGGGAACAGGGAGGTCGGACTGAAGCTTTCTTT.

This clone was seen a few times. The chain combines TRBV9 with TRBJ2-7, with a weak D call TRBD2 (5 bases). CDR3 length equals 12 residues. Trimming pared 4 bases from V and 7 bases from J, leaving 12 bases between. The germline CDR1 and CDR2 sequences are SGDLS and YYNGEE. The CDR3 DNA follows: TGTGCCAGCAGCTCGGCGCCGGGGGAGCAGTACTTC. Translated, it gives CASSSAPGEQYF.

The genes are TRBV4-3 and TRBJ2-3; D is unresolved. The germline V gene has CDR1 LGHNA and CDR2 YSLEER. The V end lost 0 bases, the J end lost 4 bases, and 8 bases lay between the germline ends. CDR3 length: 14 amino acids. In DNA, the CDR3 is TGCGCCAGCAGCCAAGATTTGGGCTCAGATACGCAGTATTTT. Its protein product is CASSQDLGSDTQYF.

The chain links TRBV7-2 to TRBJ2-2; no firm D call. The germline gives CDR1 SGHTA, CDR2 FQGNSA. V gave up 2 bases and J gave up 5 bases, with 9 bases separating them. There are 14 residues in the CDR3. CDR3 in DNA: TGTGCCAGCAGCTTACACGGTTGGACCGGGGAGCTGTTTTTT. It specifies CASSLHGWTGELFF.

This sequence joins TRBV5-1 and TRBJ2-7, with 11 bases that match TRBD1. The CDR3 contains 14 residues. CDR1 SGHRS and CDR2 YFSETQ come from the germline V gene. Trimming took 4 bases from V and 3 from J; bases not matched to a gene: 3. The chain's CDR3 is CASSIGTGGYEQYF. The CDR3, as DNA: TGCGCCAGCAGCATCGGGACAGGGGGCTACGAGCAGTACTTC.

This chain links TRBV4-3 with TRBJ2-2, with D uncertain. CDR3 size: 12 residues. V lost 3 bases and J 7 bases, leaving 6 bases between the germline ends. Germline V gives CDR1 LGHNA, CDR2 YSLEER. The CDR3 loop reads CASSHYGGELFF. In DNA form, the CDR3 reads TGCGCCAGCAGCCATTATGGCGGGGAGCTGTTTTTT.

The chain is built from TRBV5-1 and TRBJ2-5, with D tentatively TRBD1 (6 bases). The V gene lost 3 bases and the J gene lost 4 bases, with 13 bases spanning the gap. Germline CDR1 reads SGHRS; CDR2 reads YFSETQ. There are 14 residues in the CDR3. The CDR3 reads CASSWQGLGETQYF. The CDR3 bases are TGCGCCAGCAGCTGGCAGGGGCTGGGAGAGACCCAGTACTTC.

The chain has TRBV28 and TRBJ1-5, with a weak D call TRBD1 (5 bases). Trimming shortened V by 6 bases and J by 2 bases, and 8 bases separated the two germline ends. The CDR3 has 13 residues. Per germline, CDR1 MDHEN and CDR2 SYDVKM. The CDR3 DNA reads TGTGCCAGCAGGGGGGAAGGCAATCAGCCCCAGCATTTT. This codes for CASRGEGNQPQHF.

CDR3 protein: CASSQDGLDPLDTQYF. For the CDR3, the DNA is TGCGCCAGCAGCCAAGATGGCCTAGACCCATTAGATACGCAGTATTTT. J is TRBJ2-3 and V is TRBV4-3; D is unresolved. The CDR3 sequence is 16 residues long. Trimming removed 0 bases from V and 5 bases from J, with 15 bases in between. From germline, CDR1 is LGHNA and CDR2 YSLEER.